Listed here are 8 T cell receptor beta chains from one sample, sequenced in a study of identical twins. One entry per CDR3 protein results from TCRdb running MiXCR on the 5' RACE reads. The sample records 450,000 or so distinct CDR3 sequences, 12% to 15% being singletons. The sample also formed part of further work on yellow fever vaccine responses in identical twins.

The sample was CD4+ T cells sorted from blood. These receptors came from a woman aged 18-35 years in good health.

This clonotype was counted a few times. V usage is TRBV28 and J usage is TRBJ2-2, with 7 bases fitting TRBD2. CDR1 is MDHEN and CDR2 is SYDVKM in the germline V gene. CDR3 size: 13 residues. V trimming: 8 bases; J trimming: 5 bases; junction bases outside the gene matches: 5. The CDR3 loop is CASCGGGTGELFF. The CDR3 region has the DNA TGTGCCAGCTGCGGGGGAGGGACCGGGGAGCTGTTTTTT.

The table lists this clonotype with a few counts. The CDR3 DNA sequence: TGTGCCAGCAGTTCGTCCGACAGGGGGGACATTCAGTACTTC. Encoded protein: CASSSSDRGDIQYF. This chain uses TRBV6-5 with TRBJ2-4; 9 nucleotides align to TRBD1. CDR3 length: 14 residues. CDR1 and CDR2 (germline): MNHEY, SVGAGI. Unmatched junction bases numbered 6, after V lost 4 bases and J lost 8 bases.

J is TRBJ1-5 and V is TRBV20-1; D is ambiguous. Trimming took 4 bases from V and 7 from J, leaving 17 bases between them. The germline CDR1 and CDR2 sequences are DFQATT and SNEGSKA (reference sequence). The CDR3 sequence is 14 residues long. This chain's CDR3 is CSATENTLQQPQHF. CDR3 bases: TGCAGTGCTACCGAAAATACTTTACAGCAGCCCCAGCATTTT.

The CDR3 DNA reads TGCAGCTCTGCTGACGCGGAGACCGGGGAGCTGTTTTTT. This sequence encodes CSSADAETGELFF. The chain couples TRBV29-1 to TRBJ2-2; D gene ambiguous. The CDR3 totals 13 residues. The ends were cut back, 8 bases at V and 5 bases at J, with 15 bases in the middle. Germline V gene sequence: CDR1 SQVTM, CDR2 ANQGSEA.

This clonotype was picked up many times. The V call is TRBV7-2, the J call TRBJ2-4; TRBD1 matches at 9 bases. Germline values: CDR1 SGHTA, CDR2 FQGNSA. This CDR3 has 14 residues. V lost 5 bases to trimming and J lost 3 bases; unmatched junction nucleotides: 2. The CDR3 loop reads CASSQGQGKNIQYF. The CDR3 bases are TGTGCCAGCAGCCAGGGACAGGGCAAAAACATTCAGTACTTC.

The sample holds a few counts of this clonotype. The CDR3 loop reads CASSFPMGEQYF. The CDR3, as DNA: TGTGCCAGCAGCTTCCCGATGGGAGAGCAGTACTTC. The genes are TRBV11-2 and TRBJ2-7; no firm D call. V was trimmed by 3 bases and J by 7 bases, leaving 10 bases between them. CDR3 length: 12 amino acids. The germline CDR1 and CDR2 sequences are SGHAT and FQNNGV.

This sequence joins TRBV7-9 and TRBJ2-2; possible D gene TRBD2, 5 bases. Trimming left V 4 bases short and J 6 bases short, with 12 bases between. The CDR3 covers 14 residues. Germline CDR1 is SEHNR and CDR2 is FQNEAQ (reference sequence). The CDR3 protein is CASSSAERAGELFF. CDR3 coding DNA: TGTGCCAGCAGCTCTGCCGAGAGGGCCGGGGAGCTGTTTTTT.

The rearrangement links TRBV6-5 to TRBJ2-5; 7 bases fit TRBD1. V shed 5 bases and J 2 bases; nucleotides not matched to a gene: 8. The CDR3 runs 15 residues. CDR1 MNHEY and CDR2 SVGAGI come from the germline V gene. CDR3 in amino acids: CASSNRGRRQETQYF. CDR3 nucleotides: TGTGCCAGCAGTAACAGGGGTAGGAGACAAGAGACCCAGTACTTC.